This passage covers 15 T cell receptor beta chains from one sample sequenced in a study of memory CD4+ T cells and cytomegalovirus serostatus. Assay: immunoSEQ multiplex PCR; the TCRdb copy retains only in-frame clones and omits some. The sample comprises around 44,000 clones, approximately 80% of which are singletons, and around 0.6% rests with the top ten. Single viable CD3+CD4+CD8-CD45RO+ cells were sorted as the memory CD4+ T cells. Sample: memory CD4+ T cells from blood. Receptors originate from an adult in good health and CMV-seronegative.

The V call is TRBV6-6, the J call TRBJ1-1; possibly TRBD1 for D (5 bases). Looked up from germline, CDR1 is MNHNY and CDR2 is SVGAGI (reference sequence). Trimming pared 4 bases from V and 4 bases from J, leaving 10 bases between. The CDR3 totals 13 residues. In DNA form, the CDR3 reads TGTGCCAGCAGTTCCCCCCAGGGCACTGAAGCTTTCTTT. This gives the protein CASSSPQGTEAFF.

The chain recombines TRBV11-2 with TRBJ1-1; 7 bases are shared with TRBD1. V lost 4 bases, J lost 9 bases, and 5 bases stayed unmatched. The CDR3 sequence is 12 residues long. Looked up from germline, CDR1 is SGHAT and CDR2 is FQNNGV. DNA for the CDR3: TGTGCCAGCAGCTCCCGACAGGGAAAAGCTTTCTTT. This sequence encodes CASSSRQGKAFF. Using reference TRBV11-2 and TRBJ1-1 for the parts outside the CDR3, the full variable domain is EAGVAQSPRYKIIEKRQSVAFWCNPISGHATLYWYQQILGQGPKLLIQFQNNGVVDDSQLPKDRFSAERLKGVDSTLKIQPAKLEDSAVYLCASSSRQGKAFFGQGTRLTVV.

This clone was found once. The chain uses TRBV12-1 and TRBJ1-1. TRBV12-1 represents a pseudogene. The CDR3 has 13 residues. The CDR3 DNA sequence: TGTGCCAGTATTGGGGGGGAGAACACTGAAGCTTTCTTT. Amino acid sequence: CASIGGENTEAFF.

The CDR3 sequence is CAISEPNTGGLEPQHF. The DNA for the CDR3 is TGTGCCATCAGTGAACCCAATACAGGGGGCCTTGAGCCCCAGCATTTT. The J gene is TRBJ1-5, the V gene TRBV10-3, with 9 bases matching TRBD1. Germline CDR1 and CDR2: ENHRY and SYGVKD. There are 16 residues in the CDR3. V lost 3 bases to trimming and J lost 8 bases; unmatched junction nucleotides: 11.

The V call is TRBV18, the J call TRBJ2-7; 7 positions agree with TRBD1. V shed 6 bases and J 6 bases; nucleotides not matched to a gene: 8. CDR3 length: 13 residues. CDR1 KGHSH and CDR2 LQKENI come from the germline V gene. DNA of the CDR3: TGTGCCAGCTCGCTCCAAAACAGGGGCGAGCAGTACTTC. It yields the protein CASSLQNRGEQYF. Using reference TRBV18 and TRBJ2-7 for the parts outside the CDR3, the full variable domain is NAGVMQNPRHLVRRRGQEARLRCSPMKGHSHVYWYRQLPEEGLKFMVYLQKENIIDESGMPKERFSAEFPKEGPSILRIQQVVRGDSAAYFCASSLQNRGEQYFGPGTRLTVT.

The sample holds a few counts of this clone. This chain joins TRBV5-1 and TRBJ1-1; D perhaps matches TRBD1 (5 bases). The CDR3 runs 14 residues. Germline V lookup: CDR1 SGHRS, CDR2 YFSETQ. The V end was cut by 4 bases, the J end by 7 bases, with 17 bases between. CDR3 DNA sequence: TGCGCCAGCAGCCTGGGGCGCCAAGGCTATGAAGCTTTCTTT. Translating gives CASSLGRQGYEAFF.

The table lists this clone with a few counts. The CDR3 coding sequence is TGTGCCAGCAGCCAAGAAGGGGCTAGTCCCACCGGAGAGACCCAGTACTTC. Translation: CASSQEGASPTGETQYF. The rearrangement links TRBV4-2 to TRBJ2-5; tentatively, D is TRBD1 (5 bases). Trimming removed 0 bases from V and 4 bases from J, with 18 bases in between. Germline-derived CDR1 and CDR2 are LGHNA and YNFKEQ. This CDR3 has 17 amino acids.

V usage is TRBV9 and J usage is TRBJ1-2, with 7 bases identical to TRBD1. Germline V gene data show CDR1 as SGDLS and CDR2 as YYNGEE. The CDR3 loop spans 15 amino acids. The J segment lost 7 bases and the V segment lost 0 bases, leaving 9 bases of the junction unmatched. CDR3 protein: CASSVASGGLGGYTF. CDR3 DNA sequence: TGTGCCAGCAGCGTAGCGTCAGGGGGACTCGGTGGCTACACCTTC.

CDR3 nucleotide sequence: TGTGCCTGGAGTGTATTTGCTAGCGGAGCGGGCAATGAGCAGTTCTTC. Its protein product is CAWSVFASGAGNEQFF. The rearrangement joins TRBV30 to TRBJ2-1; 7 positions agree with TRBD2. The CDR3 totals 16 residues. V dropped 0 bases and J dropped 6; count of bases not matched to a gene: 11. CDR1 is GTSNPN and CDR2 is SVGIG in the germline V gene (reference sequence).

The chain combines TRBV28 with TRBJ2-1, with a tentative D call TRBD2 (6 bases). The V and J ends lost 6 bases and 6 bases respectively, with 18 bases between them. CDR1 and CDR2 from the germline V gene are MDHEN and SYDVKM. The length of the CDR3 is 15 residues. The DNA for the CDR3 is TGTGCCAGCAGCACCCCGAGTACGGGGGTCAATGAGCAGTTCTTC. It specifies CASSTPSTGVNEQFF.

The V gene is TRBV6-1, the J gene TRBJ2-2; D possibly uses TRBD1 or TRBD2 (6 bases each). Germline CDR1 MNHNS, CDR2 SASEGT. This CDR3 spans 15 amino acids. Trimming stripped 4 bases from V and 6 bases from J, with 15 bases between. The CDR3 coding sequence is TGTGCCAGCAGTGCTGACGGGGGCCCGGCCGGGGAGCTGTTTTTT. Protein product: CASSADGGPAGELFF.

The chain recombines TRBV18 with TRBJ2-1; no reliable D call. The germline V and J ends were trimmed by 2 bases and 8 bases, with 4 bases remaining between them. Germline V gene lookup returns CDR1 KGHSH and CDR2 LQKENI. CDR3 length: 11 residues. This CDR3 reads CASSPIDEQFF. The CDR3 region has the DNA TGTGCCAGCTCACCAATAGATGAGCAGTTCTTC.

The V gene is TRBV4-2, the J gene TRBJ1-2, with D possibly matching TRBD1 (6 bases). CDR1 is LGHNA, CDR2 YNFKEQ, per germline. V dropped 0 bases and J dropped 0 bases, with 11 bases sitting between them. The CDR3 contains 16 residues. CDR3 protein: CASSQDEGGANYGYTF. The DNA for the CDR3 is TGTGCCAGCAGCCAAGATGAAGGGGGAGCTAACTATGGCTACACCTTC.

The chain employs TRBV6-5 and TRBJ1-2, with D possibly TRBD1 on 5 matching bases. The CDR3 has 15 amino acids. Germline assignment: CDR1 MNHEY and CDR2 SVGAGI. Trimming took off 5 bases at V and 5 bases at J, with 18 bases between the two ends. This CDR3 reads CASSSPSGGGYGYTF. The CDR3 coding sequence is TGTGCCAGCAGTAGCCCCTCGGGGGGAGGATATGGCTACACCTTC.

V usage is TRBV6-5 and J usage is TRBJ2-5; D uncertain. Germline V gene data show CDR1 as MNHEY and CDR2 as SVGAGI. This CDR3 region has 15 residues. Trimming removed 6 bases from V and 4 bases from J, with 18 bases in between. The DNA for the CDR3 is TGTGCCAGCAGGCTCGATCTCTTCTCCCGAGAGACCCAGTACTTC. Translating gives CASRLDLFSRETQYF.